A selection of T cell receptor beta chains follows, all from one sample in a study of CD8 T cells in ankylosing spondylitis. MiXCR, applied by TCRdb to the 5' RACE reads, yields one record per CDR3 protein. The data contain more than 600,000 distinct CDR3 sequences, around a fifth of them seen just once; the ten biggest clones take up under 20%. The material sequenced was blood, either unsorted or a sorted T cell fraction (not recorded which). These TCRs come from a male donor with ankylosing spondylitis. Both conserved end residues are part of each CDR3. Each record gives: CDR3 DNA, CDR3 protein, D gene, J gene, clone size, V gene. D genes are given only for firm matches. Clone size, where shown, is once, few, many, or a class for clones that have expanded.

TGCGCCAGCAGCTGGGGGCTGGCTGACTGGGAGCAGTACTTC,CASSWGLADWEQYF,-,TRBJ2-7,-,TRBV5-1
TGTGCCAGCTCCAGTGAGGCAGGGGAAAAAGATACGCAGTATTTT,CASSSEAGEKDTQYF,-,TRBJ2-3,-,TRBV6-4
TGTGCCAGCAGCTGGGACCGGGACAACAGCTATGGCTACACCTTC,CASSWDRDNSYGYTF,-,TRBJ1-2,few,TRBV28
TGCGCCAGCAGCCAAGTTACGGCCGGTGGTGAAAAACTGTTTTTT,CASSQVTAGGEKLFF,-,TRBJ1-4,-,TRBV4-1
TGTGCCAGCAGCTACGACAGGGGGGACTATGGCTACACCTTC,CASSYDRGDYGYTF,TRBD1,TRBJ1-2,many,TRBV5-5
TGTGCCATCAGTAACTATCAGGGTGGAGGGGGAACCGGGGAGCTGTTTTTT,CAISNYQGGGGTGELFF,-,TRBJ2-2,-,TRBV10-3
TGTGCCAGCAGTTCCCTGGCTAGCGGGAGACGGTACGAGCAGTACTTC,CASSSLASGRRYEQYF,TRBD2,TRBJ2-7,-,TRBV6-2/TRBV6-3
TGTGCCAGCAGTTTGGGACAGATCAGCACAGATACGCAGTATTTT,CASSLGQISTDTQYF,TRBD1,TRBJ2-3,few,TRBV12-3/TRBV12-4
TGTGCCACCAGTGACCCTCCGGGACTAGCGGGACAAGAGACCCAGTACTTC,CATSDPPGLAGQETQYF,TRBD2,TRBJ2-5,few,TRBV24-1
TGCAGTGCTAGACCCCGGAGGACTAGCGGGAGGGTACCCTACAATGAGCAGTTCTTC,CSARPRRTSGRVPYNEQFF,TRBD2,TRBJ2-1,many,TRBV20-1
TGTGCCACCAGGGACAGGACGAACACCGGGGAGCTGTTTTTT,CATRDRTNTGELFF,TRBD1,TRBJ2-2,-,TRBV24-1
TGCAGCGTTGAATGGCGGGAGGCCCTACCTGAGCAGTTCTTC,CSVEWREALPEQFF,TRBD2,TRBJ2-1,few,TRBV29-1
TGTGCCGGCACTAGCGGGGGGTACCAAGAGACCCAGTACTTC,CAGTSGGYQETQYF,TRBD2,TRBJ2-5,-,TRBV7-9
TGTGCCAGCAGCTTAGGAGCGGGGTTCGACAATCAGCCCCAGCATTTT,CASSLGAGFDNQPQHF,-,TRBJ1-5,-,TRBV7-8
TGTGCCAGCTCCCCCGGAGGGGCTAGCGGCTACGAGCAGTACTTC,CASSPGGASGYEQYF,TRBD2,TRBJ2-7,-,TRBV25-1
TGTGCCTGGAGTTATACAGGGGGTGAGACCCAGTACTTC,CAWSYTGGETQYF,TRBD1,TRBJ2-5,-,TRBV30
TGTGCCAGCAGCTTGTGGGGACCAACCCCTTATAGCAATCAGCCCCAGCATTTT,CASSLWGPTPYSNQPQHF,-,TRBJ1-5,-,TRBV5-5
TGTGCCAGCAGGATAATAACAGGTTACAATGAGCAGTTCTTC,CASRIITGYNEQFF,-,TRBJ2-1,few,TRBV12-3/TRBV12-4